This entry is about one T cell receptor beta chain. Its antigen is unidentified. The germline V gene encodes CDR1 MNHEY and CDR2 SMNVEV (reference sequence). V trimming: 5 bases; J trimming: 3 bases; junction bases outside the gene matches: 5. This CDR3 is 14 amino acids long. This sample is part of a study of shared clonotypes between healthy human individuals. Libraries were prepared by immunoSEQ multiplex PCR; TCRdb keeps only in-frame clonotypes and omits some of them. The repertoire holds 550,000 to 750,000 clones, with about 90% as singletons. CD8 cells regarded as naive lacked CD45RO, were positively chosen for CCR7, and omitted terminally differentiated effector memory CD45RA+ cells. The study, taken as a whole, reports: Of the naive CD4 clonotypes, roughly 5.2% were shared across several donors. An anticipated effect of sequencing depth on clonotype sharing among donors was recognized.

The receptor was derived from a man aged 25 to 40 in good health. The rearrangement joins TRBV27 to TRBJ2-7; 9 positions match TRBD1. Sequencing input: naive CD8+ T cells sorted from blood. The CDR3 is CASSVTGGGYEQYF. The CDR3 DNA is TGTGCCAGCAGTGTAACAGGGGGCGGCTACGAGCAGTACTTC.